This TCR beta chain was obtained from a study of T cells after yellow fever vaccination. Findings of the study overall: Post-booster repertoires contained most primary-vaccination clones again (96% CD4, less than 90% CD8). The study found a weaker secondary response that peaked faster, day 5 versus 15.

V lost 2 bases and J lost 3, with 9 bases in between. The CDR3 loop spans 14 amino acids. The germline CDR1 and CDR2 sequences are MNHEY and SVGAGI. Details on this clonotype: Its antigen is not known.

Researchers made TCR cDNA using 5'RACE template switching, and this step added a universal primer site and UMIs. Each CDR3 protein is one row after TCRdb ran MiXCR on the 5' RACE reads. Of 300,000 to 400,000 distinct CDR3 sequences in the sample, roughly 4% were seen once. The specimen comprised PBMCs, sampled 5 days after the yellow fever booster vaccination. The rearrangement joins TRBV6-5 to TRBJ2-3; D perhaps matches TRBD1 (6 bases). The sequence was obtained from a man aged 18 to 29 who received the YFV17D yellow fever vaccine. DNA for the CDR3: TGTGCCAGCAGTTACGCAGGGGAGACAGATACGCAGTATTTT. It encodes CASSYAGETDTQYF.